The 30 T cell receptor beta chains presented below share a single source sample, sequenced in a study of T cell repertoires in cytomegalovirus infection. TCRdb called the reads again in MiXCR, with one record for every CDR3 protein. The sample comprises approximately 110,000 distinct CDR3 sequences, under 45% of which are singletons, and roughly 70% rests with the top ten. Their specific antigens are unknown. The material sequenced was CD8+ T cells from cultured PBMCs, taken from culture after CMV antigen stimulation. The receptors were sampled from a human donor in good health (CMV status not recorded). Some clones in this sample may be carry-over from other donors' samples.

In this sample, this clonotype turned up many times. This sequence joins TRBV12-3 or TRBV12-4 and TRBJ2-7, with D tentatively TRBD2 (5 bases). The CDR3 spans 13 residues. The V end was cut by 5 bases, the J end by 3 bases, with 11 bases between. The CDR3 sequence: CASSPGVLYEQYF. The CDR3 DNA follows: TGTGCCAGCAGTCCCGGGGTCCTCTACGAGCAGTACTTC.

The chain couples TRBV6-5 to TRBJ2-7; either TRBD1 or TRBD2 may fit D (6 bases each). CDR1 is MNHEY and CDR2 is SVGAGI in the germline V gene. This CDR3 is 15 amino acids long. V shed 6 bases and J shed 2 bases, with 17 bases lying between them. The CDR3 here is CASSIQGGRTYEQYF. DNA of the CDR3: TGTGCCAGCAGCATTCAAGGGGGGAGGACCTACGAGCAGTACTTC.

This clonotype has a handful of counts. The chain is built from TRBV7-8 and TRBJ1-4; D unclear. The CDR3 has 15 residues. The germline CDR1 and CDR2 sequences are SGHVS and FQNEAQ. Trimming stripped 5 bases from V and 7 bases from J, with 17 bases between. CDR3 nucleotide sequence: TGTGCCAGCAGCCCCGGGGAGAGGGTCGGTGAAAAACTGTTTTTT. Its protein product is CASSPGERVGEKLFF.

J is TRBJ2-5 and V is TRBV29-1; D is possibly TRBD1 or TRBD2 (5 bases each). Trimming took off 4 bases at V and 5 bases at J, with 5 bases between the two ends. This CDR3 has 10 amino acids. Germline V lookup: CDR1 SQVTM, CDR2 ANQGSEA. The CDR3 DNA reads as TGCAGCGTTGGGGGGGAGACCCAGTACTTC. This sequence encodes CSVGGETQYF.

This clonotype was observed many times. The rearrangement uses TRBV7-8 and TRBJ2-3; possible D gene TRBD2, 7 bases. V lost 9 bases, J lost 1 base, and 23 bases lay in between. Per germline, CDR1 SGHVS and CDR2 FQNEAQ. This CDR3 is 17 amino acids long. Here the CDR3 DNA reads TGTGCCAGTAAGCTTAACGTAGGCGGGGGCGGCACAGATACGCAGTATTTT. It codes for CASKLNVGGGGTDTQYF.

The rearrangement links TRBV19 to TRBJ2-1; D is ambiguous. Germline CDR1 LNHDA, CDR2 SQIVND (reference sequence). The CDR3 is 15 residues long. V lost 7 bases to trimming and J lost 0 bases, with 13 bases between them. The CDR3 nucleotides read TGTGCCAGTACCCCGACCTTAAGCTCCTACAATGAGCAGTTCTTC. This sequence encodes CASTPTLSSYNEQFF.

This rearrangement joins TRBV6-2 or TRBV6-3 to TRBJ2-7; 10 bases align to TRBD1. V was pared by 6 bases and J by 5 bases, with 7 bases of the junction left unmatched. The CDR3 loop spans 14 amino acids. Per the germline V gene, CDR1 is MNHEY and CDR2 is SVGEGT. The CDR3 here is CASRWDRGANEQYF. In DNA form, the CDR3 reads TGTGCCAGCAGGTGGGACAGGGGAGCGAACGAGCAGTACTTC.

This chain connects TRBV27 to TRBJ1-1; D uncertain. The length of the CDR3 is 15 residues. V gave up 0 bases and J gave up 1 base, with 9 bases separating them. From germline, CDR1 is MNHEY and CDR2 SMNVEV (reference sequence). The CDR3 loop is CASSLSGGGNTEAFF. CDR3 nucleotide sequence: TGTGCCAGCAGTTTATCTGGCGGAGGGAACACTGAAGCTTTCTTT.

The chain carries TRBV7-3 and TRBJ1-4; tentatively, D is TRBD1 (6 bases). The CDR3 covers 18 residues. The ends were cut back, 2 bases at V and 2 bases at J, with 18 bases in the middle. The germline gives CDR1 SGHTA, CDR2 FQGTGA. The CDR3 nucleotides are TGTGCCAGCAGCTTACCGCCTCCCGGGGGCTCGACTAATGAAAAACTGTTTTTT. It encodes CASSLPPPGGSTNEKLFF.

The sample holds many counts of this clonotype. The rearrangement links TRBV6-2 or TRBV6-3 to TRBJ2-7; 8 nucleotides align to TRBD1. V dropped 6 bases and J dropped 3; count of bases not matched to a gene: 4. Germline values: CDR1 MNHEY, CDR2 SVGEGT. The CDR3 is made up of 13 amino acids. In DNA, the CDR3 is TGTGCCAGCAGGGGGACAGGCATCTACGAGCAGTACTTC. It yields the protein CASRGTGIYEQYF.

This sequence joins TRBV28 and TRBJ2-1, with 8 bases lining up with TRBD2. V lost 8 bases to trimming and J lost 7 bases; unmatched junction nucleotides: 10. Germline loops: CDR1 MDHEN, CDR2 SYDVKM. The CDR3 sequence is 14 residues long. As DNA, the CDR3 is TGTGCCAGCGATTACGCGGGGGGAGGGAATGAGCAGTTCTTC. The encoded protein is CASDYAGGGNEQFF.

The chain uses TRBV19 and TRBJ1-3; tentatively, D is TRBD1 (6 bases). Germline lookup yields CDR1 LNHDA and CDR2 SQIVND (reference sequence). The CDR3 consists of 15 residues. V lost 5 bases, J lost 0 bases, and 11 bases lay in between. CDR3 sequence: CASSWDIASGNTIYF. CDR3 nucleotide sequence: TGTGCCAGTAGTTGGGACATTGCCTCTGGAAACACCATATATTTT.

This sequence joins TRBV6-1 and TRBJ2-7; possibly TRBD2 for D (5 bases). Germline CDR1 and CDR2: MNHNS and SASEGT. CDR3 length equals 14 residues. Trimming removed 0 bases from V and 3 bases from J, with 9 bases in between. CDR3 nucleotide sequence: TGTGCCAGCAGTGAAGCGCGAGGGTACTACGAGCAGTACTTC. This sequence encodes CASSEARGYYEQYF.

This clonotype has more than one count but fewer than ten. The rearrangement links TRBV18 to TRBJ1-1; D perhaps matches TRBD1 (6 bases). Germline V gives CDR1 KGHSH, CDR2 LQKENI. V was trimmed by 6 bases and J by 1 base, leaving 15 bases between them. The CDR3 covers 15 residues. In DNA, the CDR3 is TGTGCCAGCTCCCACAGGGACAAGGCGAACACTGAAGCTTTCTTT. This codes for CASSHRDKANTEAFF. The full variable domain, its missing parts supplied by reference TRBV18 and TRBJ1-1, is NAGVMQNPRHLVRRRGQEARLRCSPMKGHSHVYWYRQLPEEGLKFMVYLQKENIIDESGMPKERFSAEFPKEGPSILRIQQVVRGDSAAYFCASSHRDKANTEAFFGQGTRLTVV.

This clonotype was seen repeatedly, ten times or more. The rearrangement joins TRBV19 to TRBJ1-1; D is ambiguous. Germline assignment: CDR1 LNHDA and CDR2 SQIVND (reference sequence). This CDR3 has 13 residues. The germline V and J ends were trimmed by 6 bases and 4 bases, with 12 bases remaining between them. CDR3 nucleotides: TGTGCCAGTAGATCTTCAGGTGCCACTGAAGCTTTCTTT. Translation gives CASRSSGATEAFF.

The rearrangement links TRBV19 to TRBJ1-2; no clear D. This CDR3 has 15 amino acids. The germline V and J ends were trimmed by 9 bases and 2 bases, with 19 bases remaining between them. Germline V gives CDR1 LNHDA, CDR2 SQIVND (reference sequence). The CDR3 DNA is TGTGCCAGCCTGCAACTGCCGGGCGGGAACTATGGCTACACCTTC. It yields the protein CASLQLPGGNYGYTF.

The chain joins TRBV5-4 to TRBJ1-2; 11 nucleotides line up with TRBD1. There are 15 residues in the CDR3. Germline assignment: CDR1 SGHNT and CDR2 YYREEE (reference sequence). V was clipped by 3 bases and J by 3 bases; unmatched bases: 4. CDR3 coding DNA: TGTGCCAGCAGCTCCCGGACAGGGGGCGACTATGGCTACACCTTC. Protein sequence: CASSSRTGGDYGYTF.

This clonotype was detected only a few times. The chain uses TRBV19 and TRBJ2-1; no reliable D call. This CDR3 comprises 15 residues. Trimming took 1 base from V and 3 from J, leaving 10 bases between them. CDR1 and CDR2 (germline): LNHDA, SQIVND (reference sequence). In DNA, the CDR3 is TGTGCCAGTAGTATAGGGGAACTGGGCTACAATGAGCAGTTCTTC. This sequence encodes CASSIGELGYNEQFF.

This clonotype was recorded a few times. Here the CDR3 DNA reads TGTGCCAGCAGCCCCCGGGACAGGGGATCCAATGAAAAACTGTTTTTT. Amino acid sequence: CASSPRDRGSNEKLFF. The genes are TRBV7-9 and TRBJ1-4, with 10 bases aligning to TRBD1. Losses at the gene ends were 5 bases for V and 5 bases for J; bases not matched to a gene: 8. From germline, CDR1 is SEHNR and CDR2 FQNEAQ (reference sequence). The CDR3 runs 16 residues.

The V and J genes are TRBV20-1 and TRBJ2-3, with TRBD2 identical over 9 bases. The CDR3 spans 16 residues. The J segment lost 2 bases and the V segment lost 1 base, leaving 7 bases of the junction unmatched. In germline, CDR1 is DFQATT, CDR2 SNEGSKA (reference sequence). The CDR3 spells CSARAGLARPTDTQYF. In nucleotides, the CDR3 is TGCAGTGCTAGAGCCGGACTAGCGCGACCCACAGATACGCAGTATTTT.

This chain links TRBV27 with TRBJ2-1, with a tentative D call TRBD2 (5 bases). V was cut by 5 bases and J by 9 bases, with 11 bases left in between. CDR1 is MNHEY and CDR2 is SMNVEV in the germline V gene (reference sequence). The CDR3 covers 12 residues. The CDR3 reads CASSPFAGEQFF. In DNA, the CDR3 is TGTGCCAGCAGTCCTTTTGCGGGTGAGCAGTTCTTC.

This clonotype was observed many times. This sequence joins TRBV7-8 and TRBJ1-1; D is undetermined. Looked up from germline, CDR1 is SGHVS and CDR2 is FQNEAQ. Trimming shortened V by 1 base and J by 1 base, and 4 bases separated the two germline ends. The CDR3 is made up of 13 amino acids. The DNA of the CDR3 is TGTGCCAGCAGCTTAGTACAGAACACTGAAGCTTTCTTT. Residues: CASSLVQNTEAFF.

This rearrangement joins TRBV15 to TRBJ2-1; weak D call: TRBD2 (6 bases). V was shortened by 0 bases and J by 0 bases, with 9 bases between the two germline ends. The CDR3 covers 16 residues. Germline values: CDR1 LNHNV, CDR2 YYDKDF (reference sequence). The CDR3 bases are TGTGCCACCAGCAGAGATCGGGGGAGCTCCTACAATGAGCAGTTCTTC. This gives the protein CATSRDRGSSYNEQFF.

The rearrangement uses TRBV7-9 and TRBJ1-5; no clear D. The germline V and J ends were trimmed by 3 bases and 5 bases, with 8 bases remaining between them. This CDR3 region has 13 residues. The germline V gene encodes CDR1 SEHNR and CDR2 FQNEAQ (reference sequence). CDR3 amino acids: CASSFSGDQPQHF. In DNA, the CDR3 is TGTGCCAGCAGCTTTTCTGGGGATCAGCCCCAGCATTTT.

To note about this clonotype: Germline is not matched at one junction end, which may reflect a read error. DNA of the CDR3: TGTGCCAGCAGTTACTCGAACCGCGTCACCTACAATGACCAGTTCTTC. Translated, it gives CASSYSNRVTYNDQFF. The chain links TRBV6-2 or TRBV6-3 to TRBJ2-1; D is undetermined. The germline V gene has CDR1 MNHEY and CDR2 SVGEGT. The CDR3 is 16 residues long.

The CDR3: CASSTRQGLNTEAFF. The CDR3 DNA reads TGCGCCAGCAGCACCCGACAGGGGTTGAACACTGAAGCTTTCTTT. V is TRBV5-1 and J is TRBJ1-1; TRBD1 agrees at 8 bases. The CDR3 length is 15 residues. V lost 4 bases, J lost 0 bases, and 5 bases stayed unmatched. CDR1 is SGHRS, CDR2 YFSETQ, per germline.

The gene calls are TRBV12-3 or TRBV12-4 and TRBJ1-1, with D unresolved. CDR3 size: 13 residues. The V end lost 2 bases, the J end lost 4 bases, and 8 bases lay between the germline ends. CDR3 protein: CASSLWSITEAFF. CDR3 nucleotides: TGTGCCAGCAGTTTATGGTCAATCACTGAAGCTTTCTTT.

The chain employs TRBV15 and TRBJ2-7; weak D call: TRBD1 (6 bases). From germline, CDR1 is LNHNV and CDR2 YYDKDF (reference sequence). V lost 2 bases to trimming and J lost 5 bases, with 7 bases between them. The length of the CDR3 is 12 residues. The CDR3 region is CATSRWDNEQYF. The CDR3 DNA reads TGTGCCACCAGCAGATGGGACAACGAGCAGTACTTC.

The chain links TRBV5-4 to TRBJ2-1; D is undetermined. CDR3 length: 15 residues. The V end lost 0 bases, the J end lost 7 bases, and 14 bases lay between the germline ends. The germline gives CDR1 SGHNT, CDR2 YYREEE (reference sequence). CDR3 nucleotides: TGTGCCAGCAGCTTGGAGTTTGGTTCGAGTAATGAGCAGTTCTTC. Translated: CASSLEFGSSNEQFF.

Of note for this clonotype: Germline and junction disagree at one end, which may indicate a read error. This rearrangement joins TRBV7-9 to TRBJ1-2; D is undetermined. The CDR3 is 11 amino acids. The germline CDR1 and CDR2 sequences are SEHNR and FQNEAQ (reference sequence). CDR3 coding DNA: TGTGCCAATCTTGATGACGGAAACCCGGCCTTC. Protein sequence: CANLDDGNPAF.